This section outlines one TCR beta chain sequence together with its context. V shed 4 bases, J shed 14 bases, and the junction held 6 bases outside the gene matches. The CDR3 contains 13 residues. CDR1 and CDR2 (germline): MDHEN, SYDVKM. The assay was immunoSEQ multiplex PCR, and TCRdb's table has in-frame clones only and misses some. The data contain tens of thousands of clones, 75% to 90% of them singletons. This entry is derived from a study of OX40 agonist ivuxolimab in advanced cancers. Specimen: CD4+ or CD8+ T cells sorted from blood, collected in a trial of the OX40 agonist ivuxolimab. V gene TRBV28 combines with J gene TRBJ2-2, with TRBD1 matching over 11 bases. The source of this sequence is an adult with an advanced solid tumor such as melanoma, head and neck, liver or kidney cancer. The CDR3 protein is CASSSTDRGRLFF. DNA for the CDR3: TGTGCCAGCAGTTCCACGGACAGGGGGCGTCTGTTTTTT.